This TCR beta chain derives from a study of PD-1 blockade in mismatch repair-deficient tumors. Study as a whole: Patients had about 13 mismatch repair-deficient cancer types and were previously treated and progressing. Overall study results and limits: Tumor-resident clones, often absent from pretreatment blood, expanded after pembrolizumab and then contracted.

V lost 0 bases, J lost 0 bases, and 5 bases stayed unmatched. CDR1 is LNHNV and CDR2 is YYDKDF in the germline V gene (reference sequence). The CDR3 has 16 amino acids. PCR or immunohistochemistry showed mismatch repair deficiency in every enrolled patient. TCRs were sequenced from a few patients responding to pembrolizumab. The method was immunoSEQ multiplex PCR; TCRdb's version includes in-frame clones alone and lacks a portion of them. Here the sample spans under 95,000 clones, roughly 80% being singletons. Points on this clone: What it recognizes is unknown.

Specimen: peripheral blood, collected 44 weeks after starting pembrolizumab. The rearrangement uses TRBV15 and TRBJ2-7; the match to TRBD2 covers 7 bases. This TCR was recovered from an adult with mismatch repair-deficient cancer. The CDR3 DNA sequence: TGTGCCACCAGCAGAGATCCCCCTAGCGGCTCCTACGAGCAGTACTTC. Its protein product is CATSRDPPSGSYEQYF. Filled out from reference TRBV15 and TRBJ2-7, the complete variable domain reads DAMVIQNPRYQVTQFGKPVTLSCSQTLNHNVMYWYQQKSSQAPKLLFHYYDKDFNNEADTPDNFQSRRPNTSFCFLDIRSPGLGDTAMYLCATSRDPPSGSYEQYFGPGTRLTVT.